This section outlines one T cell receptor (beta chain) sequence together with its context. PCR used 60 Vbeta primers and 13 Jbeta primers. Method: immunoSEQ multiplex PCR; TCRdb's copy keeps in-frame clones and lacks some. The profile shows roughly 140,000 clones, approximately 78% of them singletons. The data are from a study of cytomegalovirus exposure and HLA in healthy donors. V gave up 3 bases and J gave up 11 bases, with 16 bases separating them. The germline CDR1 and CDR2 sequences are LNHDA and SQIVND (reference sequence). The CDR3 loop spans 13 amino acids. Sequencing was carried out using PBMCs. The sequence was collected from a woman between 18 and 30 years old in good health and CMV-seropositive. V and J are TRBV19 and TRBJ1-1; D is uncertain. The CDR3 nucleotides read TGTGCCAGTAGTATCGGGTACGGAGTTGGGGCTTTCTTT. This sequence encodes CASSIGYGVGAFF.